These 26 T cell receptor beta chains originate from one sample sequenced in a study of blood T cell repertoires in COVID-19. Data came from immunoSEQ multiplex PCR; TCRdb stores just in-frame clones and leaves some out. The sample yields about 120,000 clones, about 85% seen once. The sample was peripheral blood. The receptors were gathered from a man in his 60s with acute or convalescent COVID-19.

The chain uses TRBV6-2 or TRBV6-3 and TRBJ2-5, with 9 bases identical to TRBD2. CDR1 and CDR2 from the germline V gene are MNHEY and SVGEGT. The CDR3 spans 15 residues. V lost 5 bases to trimming and J lost 4 bases; unmatched junction nucleotides: 8. The CDR3 loop is CASSATSGGIETQYF. CDR3 coding DNA: TGTGCCAGCAGTGCGACTAGCGGAGGGATAGAGACCCAGTACTTC.

This clone was seen a few times. This chain connects TRBV9 to TRBJ2-7; TRBD1 agrees at 7 bases. This CDR3 contains 15 residues. Germline V gene sequence: CDR1 SGDLS, CDR2 YYNGEE. V dropped 0 bases and J dropped 2; count of bases not matched to a gene: 5. CDR3 residues: CASSVGAGGTYEQYF. The CDR3 region has the DNA TGTGCCAGCAGCGTAGGGGCAGGGGGAACCTACGAGCAGTACTTC. The whole variable domain, remainder taken from reference TRBV9 and TRBJ2-7, is DSGVTQTPKHLITATGQRVTLRCSPRSGDLSVYWYQQSLDQGLQFLIQYYNGEERAKGNILERFSAQQFPDLHSELNLSSLELGDSALYFCASSVGAGGTYEQYFGPGTRLTVT.

This chain connects TRBV13 to TRBJ2-2; no definite D call. Germline V gives CDR1 PRHDT, CDR2 FYEKMQ (reference sequence). The CDR3 is 16 residues long. Deletions cut 1 base from V and 1 base from J, with 10 bases between. This CDR3 reads CASSLEANRNTGELFF. CDR3 DNA: TGTGCCAGCAGCTTAGAAGCCAATAGGAACACCGGGGAGCTGTTTTTT.

The rearrangement links TRBV28 to TRBJ1-3; TRBD1 matches at 10 bases. The germline V gene encodes CDR1 MDHEN and CDR2 SYDVKM. This CDR3 is 16 amino acids long. V was clipped by 6 bases and J by 14 bases; unmatched bases: 19. The CDR3: CASSRSPGQGFHHVYF. CDR3 in DNA: TGTGCCAGCAGCCGCTCGCCGGGACAGGGGTTCCATCACGTATATTTT.

This clone was recorded once. This chain's CDR3 is CASSRQALDSPLHF. The CDR3 region has the DNA TGTGCCAGCAGTAGACAGGCGCTGGATTCACCCCTCCACTTT. The chain links TRBV6-2 or TRBV6-3 to TRBJ1-6, with D possibly matching TRBD1 (6 bases). The germline V gene encodes CDR1 MNHEY and CDR2 SVGEGT. The CDR3 contains 14 residues. V lost 5 bases to trimming and J lost 8 bases, with 13 bases between them.

This clone was observed once. The chain recombines TRBV5-1 with TRBJ2-2, with D possibly matching TRBD2 (6 bases). The CDR3 loop spans 15 amino acids. In germline, CDR1 is SGHRS, CDR2 YFSETQ. V was clipped by 4 bases and J by 3 bases, with 13 bases between them. The CDR3 coding sequence is TGCGCCAGCAGCCGGGACTTTCCAGACACCGGGGAGCTGTTTTTT. Translation: CASSRDFPDTGELFF.

CDR3 protein: CASSEFGTGHSYEQYF. The DNA for the CDR3 is TGCGCCAGCAGTGAGTTTGGGACAGGACACTCCTACGAGCAGTACTTC. The chain joins TRBV10-1 to TRBJ2-7; 8 positions match TRBD1. The germline V gene encodes CDR1 WNHNN and CDR2 SYGVQD (reference sequence). V trimming: 1 base; J trimming: 0 bases; junction bases outside the gene matches: 5. There are 16 residues in the CDR3.

The chain couples TRBV29-1 to TRBJ2-1; 12 bases fit TRBD2. The V and J ends lost 8 bases and 7 bases, in that order; junction bases with no gene match: 6. Germline V gene lookup returns CDR1 SQVTM and CDR2 ANQGSEA. The CDR3 sequence is 13 residues long. The chain's CDR3 is CSLLAGGPNEQFF. The CDR3 DNA follows: TGCAGCCTTCTAGCGGGAGGGCCAAATGAGCAGTTCTTC.

The chain links TRBV11-2 to TRBJ2-5; TRBD2 matches at 8 bases. This CDR3 has 17 amino acids. Trimming cost V 4 bases and J 2 bases; bases outside gene matches: 12. CDR1 and CDR2 (germline): SGHAT, FQNNGV. The CDR3 DNA is TGTGCCAGCAGCTCACTGTGGACCGGCGGGGGGCAAGAGACCCAGTACTTC. Its translation: CASSSLWTGGGQETQYF.

The V call is TRBV7-2, the J call TRBJ2-7; D may be TRBD2 (5 bases). CDR3 size: 14 residues. Germline CDR1 reads SGHTA; CDR2 reads FQGNSA. Trimming took off 5 bases at V and 1 base at J, with 12 bases between the two ends. Written as DNA, the CDR3 is TGTGCCAGCAGCCAGGACTCTTCGTCCTACGAGCAGTACTTC. It codes for CASSQDSSSYEQYF.

The J gene is TRBJ2-3, the V gene TRBV5-1; the match to TRBD1 covers 7 bases. Unmatched junction bases numbered 2, after V lost 4 bases and J lost 0 bases. CDR1 is SGHRS, CDR2 YFSETQ, per germline. CDR3 length equals 14 residues. The CDR3 region is CASSTGQSTDTQYF. The DNA of the CDR3 is TGCGCCAGCAGCACGGGACAGAGCACAGATACGCAGTATTTT.

A word on this clone: Other nucleotide sequences from this sample produce the same CDR3. V is TRBV7-2 and J is TRBJ1-2; TRBD1 aligns across 10 bases. The CDR3 extends over 15 amino acids. The V segment lost 4 bases and the J segment 5 bases; nucleotides outside the gene matches: 7. The V gene's germline CDR1 is SGHTA and CDR2 FQGNSA. The CDR3 here is CASSWDRGGGYGYTF. DNA of the CDR3: TGTGCCAGCAGCTGGGACAGGGGAGGGGGTTATGGCTACACCTTC.

The chain is built from TRBV6-2 or TRBV6-3 and TRBJ1-6; weak D call: TRBD1 (6 bases). Germline CDR1 MNHEY, CDR2 SVGEGT. The CDR3 length is 14 residues. V was trimmed by 5 bases and J by 7 bases, leaving 12 bases between them. CDR3 in DNA: TGTGCCAGCAGTCAGACAGGACGAAATTCACCCCTCCACTTT. Translated, it gives CASSQTGRNSPLHF.

This clone rates as medium-sized. This chain links TRBV28 with TRBJ2-7, with 7 bases identical to TRBD1. This CDR3 comprises 14 residues. After removal of 5 bases from V and 2 bases from J, the junction contained 6 bases not matched to a gene. Germline CDR1 MDHEN, CDR2 SYDVKM. The chain's CDR3 is CASSPRTGPYEQYF. The CDR3 DNA follows: TGTGCCAGCAGTCCCCGGACAGGCCCCTACGAGCAGTACTTC.

This chain's CDR3 is CASSRGQRNGQYF. DNA for the CDR3: TGTGCCAGCAGCCGCGGGCAGCGAAACGGGCAGTACTTC. The rearrangement joins TRBV28 to TRBJ2-7; a possible D gene is TRBD2 (5 bases). V was shortened by 6 bases and J by 9 bases, with 18 bases between the two germline ends. CDR1 and CDR2 from the germline V gene are MDHEN and SYDVKM. The CDR3 runs 13 residues.

V and J are TRBV7-2 and TRBJ2-3; 15 positions agree with TRBD2. CDR3 length: 15 amino acids. Germline loops: CDR1 SGHTA, CDR2 FQGNSA. Unmatched junction bases numbered 0, after V lost 3 bases and J lost 5 bases. CDR3 bases: TGTGCCAGCAGCTTGGGACTAGCGGGAGGAGATACGCAGTATTTT. Translated: CASSLGLAGGDTQYF.

The rearrangement uses TRBV3-1 (or the pseudogene TRBV3-2) and TRBJ2-7; TRBD1 matches 7 bases. Germline V lookup: CDR1 LGHDT, CDR2 YNNKEL (reference sequence). The trim removed 2 bases at V and 2 bases at J, leaving 0 bases unmatched. CDR3 length: 13 residues. The CDR3: CASSQQGAYEQYF. The CDR3 DNA is TGTGCCAGCAGCCAACAGGGGGCCTACGAGCAGTACTTC.

This sequence joins TRBV30 and TRBJ1-3, with D possibly TRBD1 on 6 matching bases. The germline V gene has CDR1 GTSNPN and CDR2 SVGIG (reference sequence). This CDR3 contains 13 residues. The V end lost 6 bases, the J end lost 0 bases, and 9 bases lay between the germline ends. The CDR3 DNA follows: TGTGCCTGCAGGGGCGGCTCTGGAAACACCATATATTTT. It codes for CACRGGSGNTIYF.

The chain recombines TRBV7-9 with TRBJ1-4; the D gene is possibly TRBD1 (5 bases). The CDR3 is 14 amino acids. Between the trimmed V and J ends, which lost 3 bases and 12 bases, there was a span of 17 bases. Germline V lookup: CDR1 SEHNR, CDR2 FQNEAQ (reference sequence). The CDR3 loop reads CASSLGINQGQLFF. The CDR3 nucleotides read TGTGCCAGCAGCTTGGGAATCAACCAGGGTCAACTGTTTTTT.

J is TRBJ2-7 and V is TRBV28; 8 bases fit TRBD1. This CDR3 is 12 amino acids long. V shed 7 bases, J shed 7 bases, and the junction held 6 bases outside the gene matches. In germline, CDR1 is MDHEN, CDR2 SYDVKM. In DNA form, the CDR3 reads TGTGCCAGCACTCCATACAGGGGGGAGCAGTACTTC. Translated: CASTPYRGEQYF.

This chain joins TRBV9 and TRBJ1-1; possible D gene TRBD1, 6 bases. CDR1 is SGDLS and CDR2 is YYNGEE in the germline V gene. The CDR3 consists of 15 residues. Trimming shortened V by 2 bases and J by 1 base, and 12 bases separated the two germline ends. CDR3 sequence reads: CASSVATGPNTEAFF. CDR3 in DNA: TGTGCCAGCAGCGTGGCTACAGGGCCGAACACTGAAGCTTTCTTT.

Only a few counts were recorded for this clone. The rearrangement links TRBV7-2 to TRBJ1-1; the match to TRBD1 covers 10 bases. Germline CDR1 reads SGHTA; CDR2 reads FQGNSA. This CDR3 region has 15 residues. Trimming took 5 bases from V and 5 from J; bases not matched to a gene: 8. The CDR3 sequence: CASSPRGQGRTEAFF. The DNA for the CDR3 is TGTGCCAGCAGCCCACGGGGACAGGGGAGGACTGAAGCTTTCTTT.

The rearrangement links TRBV30 to TRBJ1-6, with D possibly being TRBD1 (5 bases). Germline V gene lookup returns CDR1 GTSNPN and CDR2 SVGIG (reference sequence). V lost 0 bases and J lost 0, with 18 bases in between. The CDR3 sequence is 19 residues long. CDR3: CAWSVRAGPTSSYNSPLHF. DNA of the CDR3: TGTGCCTGGAGTGTCAGGGCAGGACCTACAAGCTCCTATAATTCACCCCTCCACTTT.

This clone was seen only once. This rearrangement joins TRBV6-2 or TRBV6-3 to TRBJ2-7, with 12 positions matching TRBD2. Germline CDR1 reads MNHEY; CDR2 reads SVGEGT. J was trimmed by 5 bases and V by 5 bases; bases with no gene match: 10. This CDR3 is built from 16 residues. The DNA of the CDR3 is TGTGCCAGCAGTGACGGGACTAGCGGGTTAAGGCACGAGCAGTACTTC. It encodes CASSDGTSGLRHEQYF.

The gene calls are TRBV4-1 and TRBJ1-5, with D tentatively TRBD1 (5 bases). The CDR3 is 15 residues long. Germline V gives CDR1 MGHRA, CDR2 YSYEKL. The ends were cut back, 0 bases at V and 5 bases at J, with 11 bases in the middle. This CDR3 is CASSQDRSGDQPQHF. In DNA, the CDR3 is TGCGCCAGCAGCCAAGATCGCTCGGGGGATCAGCCCCAGCATTTT.

The chain links TRBV6-5 to TRBJ1-4; TRBD1 aligns across 9 bases. The CDR3 sequence is 15 residues long. The trim removed 0 bases at V and 8 bases at J, leaving 4 bases unmatched. Germline V lookup: CDR1 MNHEY, CDR2 SVGAGI. The CDR3 is CASSYSGQGFEKLFF. CDR3 bases: TGTGCCAGCAGTTACTCGGGACAGGGTTTCGAAAAACTGTTTTTT.